This T cell receptor (beta chain) was identified during a study of blood T cell repertoires in COVID-19. Adults between roughly 18 and 95 years of age took part from 24 US areas. Sequenced by immunoSEQ multiplex PCR; TCRdb stores in-frame clones only, minus some. The sample has 230,000 or so clones, about 88% seen once. The germline CDR1 and CDR2 sequences are LNHDA and SQIVND (reference sequence). The CDR3 loop spans 15 amino acids. V shed 7 bases and J shed 0 bases, with 14 bases lying between them. This clone appeared a single time. The clonotype originates from a woman in her twenties or thirties who had recovered from COVID-19. The sample consisted of PBMCs or T cells enriched from blood (not recorded which). The rearrangement links TRBV19 to TRBJ2-3; possible D gene TRBD2, 6 bases. CDR3 nucleotide sequence: TGTGCCAGTACAATATCTAGCGCTAGCACAGATACGCAGTATTTT. This sequence encodes CASTISSASTDTQYF.